The 4 T cell receptor beta chains below come from one sample, sequenced in a study of shared clonotypes between healthy human individuals. Libraries were prepared by immunoSEQ multiplex PCR; TCRdb keeps only in-frame clonotypes and omits some of them. The sample lists some 2.4 million clones, approximately 94% occurring once. What was sequenced was naive CD4+ T cells from PBMCs. Subset noted: CD45RA+ positively selected. The receptors stem from a man aged 18-30 years in good health. Some clones in this sample may be carry-over from other donors' samples.

This chain uses TRBV11-2 with TRBJ2-1; no reliable D call. This CDR3 is 13 amino acids long. The ends were cut back, 6 bases at V and 6 bases at J, with 12 bases in the middle. CDR1 is SGHAT and CDR2 is FQNNGV in the germline V gene. CDR3 DNA: TGTGCCAGCAGTCTAGAGCCCGGCAATGAGCAGTTCTTC. Protein sequence: CASSLEPGNEQFF.

The chain employs TRBV28 and TRBJ2-3; the D gene could be TRBD1 or TRBD2 (5 bases each). The CDR3 contains 12 residues. Germline V gives CDR1 MDHEN, CDR2 SYDVKM. V lost 3 bases and J 6 bases, leaving 7 bases between the germline ends. The CDR3 loop is CASSFWGDTQYF. CDR3 nucleotides: TGTGCCAGCAGTTTCTGGGGGGATACGCAGTATTTT.

V and J are TRBV18 and TRBJ1-1; 10 nucleotides match TRBD1. CDR1 and CDR2 (germline): KGHSH, LQKENI. The CDR3 spans 15 residues. Losses at the gene ends were 4 bases for V and 3 bases for J; bases not matched to a gene: 5. CDR3 sequence (DNA): TGTGCCAGCTCACTTCGGACAGGGGGGGACACTGAAGCTTTCTTT. Translation: CASSLRTGGDTEAFF.

The chain combines TRBV30 with TRBJ2-3; 12 bases map to TRBD2. Trimming cost V 2 bases and J 2 bases; bases outside gene matches: 5. Per germline, CDR1 GTSNPN and CDR2 SVGIG (reference sequence). This CDR3 has 16 amino acids. For the CDR3, the DNA is TGTGCCTGGAGTCTGCTAGCGGGAGGGTCCACAGATACGCAGTATTTT. Translating gives CAWSLLAGGSTDTQYF.